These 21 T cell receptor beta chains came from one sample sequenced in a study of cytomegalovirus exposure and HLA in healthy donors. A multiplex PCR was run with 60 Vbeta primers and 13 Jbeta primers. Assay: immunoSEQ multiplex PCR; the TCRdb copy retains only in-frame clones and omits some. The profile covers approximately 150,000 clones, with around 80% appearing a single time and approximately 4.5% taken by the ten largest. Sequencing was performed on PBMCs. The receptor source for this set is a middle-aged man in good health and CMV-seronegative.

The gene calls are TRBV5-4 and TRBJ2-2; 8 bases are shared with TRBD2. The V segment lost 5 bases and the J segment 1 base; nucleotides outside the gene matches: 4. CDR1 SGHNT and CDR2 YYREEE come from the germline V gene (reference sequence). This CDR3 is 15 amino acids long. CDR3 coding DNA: TGTGCCAGCAGTCGGACTAGCTTGAACACCGGGGAGCTGTTTTTT. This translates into CASSRTSLNTGELFF.

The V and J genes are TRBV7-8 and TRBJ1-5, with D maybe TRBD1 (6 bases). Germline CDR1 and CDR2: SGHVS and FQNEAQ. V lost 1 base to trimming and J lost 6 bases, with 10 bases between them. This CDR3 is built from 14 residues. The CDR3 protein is CASSLGGHGQPQHF. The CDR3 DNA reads TGTGCCAGCAGCTTAGGGGGGCACGGTCAGCCCCAGCATTTT.

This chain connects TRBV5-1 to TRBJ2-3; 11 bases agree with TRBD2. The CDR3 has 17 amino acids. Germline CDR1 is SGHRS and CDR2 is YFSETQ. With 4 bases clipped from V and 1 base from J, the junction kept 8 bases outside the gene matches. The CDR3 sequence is CASSPTSGGPRTDTQYF. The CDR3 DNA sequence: TGCGCCAGCAGCCCTACTAGCGGGGGCCCCCGCACAGATACGCAGTATTTT. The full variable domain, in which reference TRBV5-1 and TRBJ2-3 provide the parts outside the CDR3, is KAGVTQTPRYLIKTRGQQVTLSCSPISGHRSVSWYQQTPGQGLQFLFEYFSETQRNKGNFPGRFSGRQFSNSRSEMNVSTLELGDSALYLCASSPTSGGPRTDTQYFGPGTRLTVL.

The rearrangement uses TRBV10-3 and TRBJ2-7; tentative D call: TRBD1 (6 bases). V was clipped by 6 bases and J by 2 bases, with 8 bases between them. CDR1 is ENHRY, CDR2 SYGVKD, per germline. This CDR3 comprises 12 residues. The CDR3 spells CAIRDSTYEQYF. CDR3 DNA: TGTGCCATCAGGGACAGTACCTACGAGCAGTACTTC.

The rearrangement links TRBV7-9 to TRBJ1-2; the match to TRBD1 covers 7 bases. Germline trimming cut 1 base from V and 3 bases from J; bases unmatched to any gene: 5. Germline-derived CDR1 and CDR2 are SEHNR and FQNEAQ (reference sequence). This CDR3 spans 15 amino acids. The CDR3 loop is CASSLDRGSHYGYTF. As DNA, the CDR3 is TGTGCCAGCAGCTTAGACAGGGGATCCCACTATGGCTACACCTTC.

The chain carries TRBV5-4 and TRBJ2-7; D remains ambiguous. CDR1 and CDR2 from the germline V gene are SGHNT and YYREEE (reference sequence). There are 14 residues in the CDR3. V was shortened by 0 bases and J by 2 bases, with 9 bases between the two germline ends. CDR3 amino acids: CASSLAEPPYEQYF. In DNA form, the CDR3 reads TGTGCCAGCAGCTTGGCCGAGCCCCCCTACGAGCAGTACTTC.

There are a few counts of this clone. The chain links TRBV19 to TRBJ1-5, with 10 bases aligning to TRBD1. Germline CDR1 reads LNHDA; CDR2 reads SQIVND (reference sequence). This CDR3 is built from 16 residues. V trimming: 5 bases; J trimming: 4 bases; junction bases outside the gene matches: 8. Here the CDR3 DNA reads TGTGCCAGTAGTGCGCGCCGGGACAGGGGAAATCAGCCCCAGCATTTT. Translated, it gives CASSARRDRGNQPQHF.

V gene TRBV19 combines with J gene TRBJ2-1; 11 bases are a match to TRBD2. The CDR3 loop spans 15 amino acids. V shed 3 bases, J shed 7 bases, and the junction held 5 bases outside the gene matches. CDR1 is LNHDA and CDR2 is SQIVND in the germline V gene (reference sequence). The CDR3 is CASSILAGGLNEQFF. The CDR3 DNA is TGTGCCAGTAGTATTTTAGCGGGGGGGCTAAATGAGCAGTTCTTC.

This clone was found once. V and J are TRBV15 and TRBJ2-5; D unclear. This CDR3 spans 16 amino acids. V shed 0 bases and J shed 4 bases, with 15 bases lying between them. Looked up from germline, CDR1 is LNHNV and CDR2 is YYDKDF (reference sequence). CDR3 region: CATSRDSQFRGETQYF. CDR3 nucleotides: TGTGCCACCAGCAGAGATTCGCAATTTCGCGGAGAGACCCAGTACTTC.

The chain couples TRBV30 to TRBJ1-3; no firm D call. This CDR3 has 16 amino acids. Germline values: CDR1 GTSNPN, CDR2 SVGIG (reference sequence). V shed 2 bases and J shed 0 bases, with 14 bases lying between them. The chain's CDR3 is CAWSPVGSNSGNTIYF. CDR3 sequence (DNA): TGTGCCTGGAGTCCCGTCGGGTCCAACTCTGGAAACACCATATATTTT.

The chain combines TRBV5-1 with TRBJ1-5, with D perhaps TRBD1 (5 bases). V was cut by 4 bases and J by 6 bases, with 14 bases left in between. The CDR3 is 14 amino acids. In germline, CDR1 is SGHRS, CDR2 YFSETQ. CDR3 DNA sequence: TGCGCCAGCAGCCGGGGGGGAGGGTCTCAGCCCCAGCATTTT. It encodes CASSRGGGSQPQHF.

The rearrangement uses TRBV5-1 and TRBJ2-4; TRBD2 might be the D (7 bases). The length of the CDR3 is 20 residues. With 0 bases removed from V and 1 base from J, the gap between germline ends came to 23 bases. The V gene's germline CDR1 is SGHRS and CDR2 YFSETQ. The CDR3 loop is CASSLAPQRGGAPAKNIQYF. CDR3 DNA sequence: TGCGCCAGCAGCTTGGCCCCTCAGAGAGGGGGGGCGCCGGCCAAAAACATTCAGTACTTC.

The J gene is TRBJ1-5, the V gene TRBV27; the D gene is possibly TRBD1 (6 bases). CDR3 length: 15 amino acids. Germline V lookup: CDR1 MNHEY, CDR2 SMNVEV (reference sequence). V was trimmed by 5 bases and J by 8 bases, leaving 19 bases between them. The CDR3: CASSARRGLGEPQHF. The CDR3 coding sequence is TGTGCCAGCAGTGCCAGGCGGGGGCTCGGGGAGCCCCAGCATTTT.

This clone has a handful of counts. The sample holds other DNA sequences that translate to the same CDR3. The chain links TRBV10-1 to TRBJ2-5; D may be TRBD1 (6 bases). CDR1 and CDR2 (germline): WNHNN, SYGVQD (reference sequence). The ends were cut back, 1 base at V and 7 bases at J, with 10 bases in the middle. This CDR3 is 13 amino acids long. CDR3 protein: CASSELRGGTQYF. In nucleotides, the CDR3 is TGCGCCAGCAGTGAGTTGAGAGGGGGGACCCAGTACTTC.

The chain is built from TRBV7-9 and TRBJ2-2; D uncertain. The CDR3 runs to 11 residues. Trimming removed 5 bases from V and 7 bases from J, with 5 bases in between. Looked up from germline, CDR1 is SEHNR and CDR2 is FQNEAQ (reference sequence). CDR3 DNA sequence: TGTGCCAGCAGCGCTAGCGGGGAGCTGTTTTTT. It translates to CASSASGELFF. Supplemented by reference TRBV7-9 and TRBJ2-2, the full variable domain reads DTGVSQNPRHKITKRGQNVTFRCDPISEHNRLYWYRQTLGQGPEFLTYFQNEAQLEKSRLLSDRFSAERPKGSFSTLEIQRTEQGDSAMYLCASSASGELFFGEGSRLTVL.

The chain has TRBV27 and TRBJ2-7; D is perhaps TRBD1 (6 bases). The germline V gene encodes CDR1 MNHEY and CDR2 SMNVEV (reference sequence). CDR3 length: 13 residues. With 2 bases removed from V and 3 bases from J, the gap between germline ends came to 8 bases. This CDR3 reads CASSLGQYYEQYF. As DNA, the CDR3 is TGTGCCAGCAGTTTAGGACAGTACTACGAGCAGTACTTC.

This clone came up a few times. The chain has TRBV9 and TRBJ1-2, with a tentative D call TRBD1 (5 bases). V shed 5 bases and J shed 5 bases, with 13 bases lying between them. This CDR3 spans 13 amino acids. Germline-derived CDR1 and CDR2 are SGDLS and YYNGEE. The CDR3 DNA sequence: TGTGCCAGCAGTGATGGGGAGGGGTATGGCTACACCTTC. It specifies CASSDGEGYGYTF.

The CDR3 region has the DNA TGTGCCAGCACTGACAGGGCTGGAAACACCATATATTTT. This codes for CASTDRAGNTIYF. The chain couples TRBV28 to TRBJ1-3; TRBD1 matches at 7 bases. Germline CDR1 and CDR2: MDHEN and SYDVKM. The CDR3 has 13 residues. J lost 2 bases, V lost 7 bases, and 2 bases had no gene match. The variable domain in full, with the rest retrieved from reference TRBV28 and TRBJ1-3, is DVKVTQSSRYLVKRTGEKVFLECVQDMDHENMFWYRQDPGLGLRLIYFSYDVKMKEKGDIPEGYSVSREKKERFSLILESASTNQTSMYLCASTDRAGNTIYFGEGSWLTVV.

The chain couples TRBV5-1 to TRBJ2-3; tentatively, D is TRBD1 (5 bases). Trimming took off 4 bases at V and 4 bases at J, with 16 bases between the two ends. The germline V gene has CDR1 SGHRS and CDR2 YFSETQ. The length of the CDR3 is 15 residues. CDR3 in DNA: TGCGCCAGCAGCGTGGCCAGGCTAGGGGCAGATACGCAGTATTTT. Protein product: CASSVARLGADTQYF.

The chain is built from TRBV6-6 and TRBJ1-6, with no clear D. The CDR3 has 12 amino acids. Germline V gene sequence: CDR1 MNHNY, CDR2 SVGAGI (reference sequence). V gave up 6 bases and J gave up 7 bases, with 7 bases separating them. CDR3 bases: TGTGCCAGCAGGCCACAGAATTCACCCCTCCACTTT. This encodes CASRPQNSPLHF.

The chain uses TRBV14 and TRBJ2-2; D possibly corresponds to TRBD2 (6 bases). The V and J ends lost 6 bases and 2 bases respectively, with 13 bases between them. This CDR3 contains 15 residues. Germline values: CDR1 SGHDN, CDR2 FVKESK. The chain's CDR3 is CASSEGGVNTGELFF. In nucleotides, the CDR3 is TGTGCCAGCAGTGAGGGCGGGGTTAACACCGGGGAGCTGTTTTTT.